A single sample is the source of the 26 T cell receptor beta chains below, sequenced in a study of T cells in Graves' hyperthyroidism and ophthalmopathy. From RNA transcripts, TCR beta CDR3 regions were amplified. TCR CDR3 regions were first amplified by RT-PCR with HTBI primers. TCRdb called the multiplex PCR reads again in MiXCR, with one record for every CDR3 protein. Among about 290,000 distinct CDR3 sequences listed, 12% to 15% were seen once. The sample was blood. Every receptor here comes from a woman in her thirties or forties with Graves' hyperthyroidism.

This clonotype showed up many times. This sequence joins TRBV28 and TRBJ1-2; weak D call: TRBD1 (6 bases). Germline CDR1 MDHEN, CDR2 SYDVKM. This CDR3 is 15 amino acids long. Trimming cost V 5 bases and J 6 bases, with 19 bases left between them. The CDR3, as DNA: TGTGCCAGCAGTCTAGATACCAGGGGCGGCCATGGCTACACCTTC. As protein: CASSLDTRGGHGYTF.

This clonotype occurred many times. The chain recombines TRBV11-2 with TRBJ1-1; D is ambiguous. In germline, CDR1 is SGHAT, CDR2 FQNNGV. The CDR3 length is 14 residues. Deletions cut 2 bases from V and 1 base from J, with 8 bases between. DNA for the CDR3: TGTGCCAGCAGCTTACGACGGACGAACACTGAAGCTTTCTTT. It codes for CASSLRRTNTEAFF.

This clonotype was found many times. The rearrangement joins TRBV24-1 to TRBJ1-1, with a tentative D call TRBD1 (6 bases). Trimming pared 5 bases from V and 5 bases from J, leaving 17 bases between. Per germline, CDR1 KGHDR and CDR2 SFDVKD. This CDR3 comprises 15 residues. CDR3 bases: TGTGCCACCAGTGCCGCGGACAGTCTTGGGACTGAAGCTTTCTTT. Its protein is CATSAADSLGTEAFF.

This clonotype has more than one count but fewer than ten. The chain recombines TRBV28 with TRBJ1-2; possible D gene TRBD1, 5 bases. The CDR3 is made up of 12 amino acids. V was trimmed by 8 bases and J by 8 bases, leaving 15 bases between them. Germline CDR1 is MDHEN and CDR2 is SYDVKM. The CDR3 sequence: CASRVGLGGYTF. Written as DNA, the CDR3 is TGTGCCAGCCGGGTGGGGCTCGGAGGCTACACCTTC.

This clonotype was seen at least ten times. This chain links TRBV2 with TRBJ2-1; 8 bases align to TRBD2. Germline V gives CDR1 SNHLY, CDR2 FYNNEI. The V segment lost 2 bases and the J segment 2 bases; nucleotides outside the gene matches: 2. The CDR3 is made up of 15 amino acids. The CDR3 spells CASSERREAYNEQFF. In nucleotides, the CDR3 is TGTGCCAGCAGTGAAAGGCGGGAGGCCTACAATGAGCAGTTCTTC.

This clonotype was seen at least ten times. V and J are TRBV12-3 or TRBV12-4 and TRBJ2-7; 8 bases align to TRBD1. The ends lost 5 bases at V and 5 bases at J; junction bases unmatched: 8. This CDR3 region has 14 residues. The CDR3 region is CASSLGDRYDEQYF. CDR3 nucleotide sequence: TGTGCCAGCAGTCTGGGGGACAGGTACGACGAGCAGTACTTC.

This clonotype was detected ten times or more. The chain uses TRBV20-1 and TRBJ1-5; TRBD1 might be the D (6 bases). V lost 0 bases, J lost 2 bases, and 11 bases lay in between. The CDR3 loop spans 15 amino acids. In germline, CDR1 is DFQATT, CDR2 SNEGSKA (reference sequence). The DNA for the CDR3 is TGCAGTGCTAGAGAAAGAGGGGGTGGCAATCAGCCCCAGCATTTT. This encodes CSARERGGGNQPQHF.

This clonotype showed up many times. The gene calls are TRBV29-1 and TRBJ2-5; perhaps TRBD1 as D (5 bases). The germline V and J ends were trimmed by 3 bases and 2 bases, with 13 bases remaining between them. Per the germline V gene, CDR1 is SQVTM and CDR2 is ANQGSEA. The CDR3 covers 14 residues. The CDR3 spells CSVDPGRSQETQYF. The CDR3 region has the DNA TGCAGCGTTGATCCAGGGCGTTCACAAGAGACCCAGTACTTC.

This clonotype was observed a few times. The rearrangement links TRBV4-2 to TRBJ1-4; no firm D call. This CDR3 is 16 amino acids long. Germline values: CDR1 LGHNA, CDR2 YNFKEQ. Trimming took 0 bases from V and 7 from J, leaving 15 bases between them. Written as DNA, the CDR3 is TGTGCCAGCAGCCAAGAGTCGGGGTTAGGGAGTGAAAAACTGTTTTTT. Its translation is CASSQESGLGSEKLFF.

This clonotype was recorded a few times. The CDR3 nucleotides read TGTGCCAGCAGCCTAAGCGAAGGGGCAACGTACAATGAGCAGTTCTTC. Translating gives CASSLSEGATYNEQFF. V usage is TRBV4-2 and J usage is TRBJ2-1; D perhaps matches TRBD1 (5 bases). Trimming removed 4 bases from V and 4 bases from J, with 17 bases in between. The CDR3 loop spans 16 amino acids. The germline V gene encodes CDR1 LGHNA and CDR2 YNFKEQ.

This clonotype occurred many times. The chain carries TRBV3-1 and TRBJ1-2, with 10 bases fitting TRBD1. With V trimmed by 4 bases and J by 6 bases, 2 bases remained unmatched. Looked up from germline, CDR1 is LGHDT and CDR2 is YNNKEL (reference sequence). This CDR3 has 13 residues. The CDR3 region is CASSPGTGDGYTF. CDR3 sequence (DNA): TGTGCCAGCAGCCCCGGGACAGGGGATGGCTACACCTTC.

A remark on this clonotype: Possible read error: a much larger clone is one base away. The chain recombines TRBV30 with TRBJ1-3; the D is unclear. There are 11 residues in the CDR3. CDR1 is GTSNPN and CDR2 is SVGIG in the germline V gene (reference sequence). DNA for the CDR3: TGTGCCTGGATCTCTGGAAGCACCATATATTTT. Its protein is CAWISGSTIYF. Supplemented by reference TRBV30 and TRBJ1-3, the full variable domain reads SQTIHQWPATLVQPVGSPLSLECTVEGTSNPNLYWYRQAAGRGLQLLFYSVGIGQISSEVPQNLSASRPQDRQFILSSKKLLLSDSGFYLCAWISGSTIYFGEGSWLTVV.

This clonotype was seen ten or more times. The chain couples TRBV12-3 or TRBV12-4 to TRBJ2-5, with 7 bases lining up with TRBD2. With 5 bases clipped from V and 5 bases from J, the junction kept 11 bases outside the gene matches. The CDR3 sequence is 15 residues long. CDR3 sequence (DNA): TGTGCCAGCAGTCGCCTGCGCGGGAGTGCCGAGACCCAGTACTTC. Residues: CASSRLRGSAETQYF.

This clonotype was seen ten or more times. The CDR3 sequence is CATSRVVEETQYF. The CDR3 bases are TGTGCCACCAGCAGAGTAGTCGAAGAGACCCAGTACTTC. The chain links TRBV15 to TRBJ2-5; no reliable D call. Germline V CDR1 and CDR2: LNHNV, YYDKDF (reference sequence). The V end was cut by 1 base, the J end by 3 bases, with 6 bases between. This CDR3 comprises 13 residues.

This clonotype was seen more than once but under ten times. The V gene is TRBV2, the J gene TRBJ2-7; D uncertain. CDR3 length: 14 residues. Per germline, CDR1 SNHLY and CDR2 FYNNEI. V was shortened by 7 bases and J by 0 bases, with 13 bases between the two germline ends. The CDR3 DNA sequence: TGTGCCAGCAACAAGGGCACCATCTCCTACGAGCAGTACTTC. Translation gives CASNKGTISYEQYF. Complete variable domain (other parts from reference TRBV2 and TRBJ2-7): EPEVTQTPSHQVTQMGQEVILRCVPISNHLYFYWYRQILGQKVEFLVSFYNNEISEKSEIFDDQFSVERPDGSNFTLKIRSTKLEDSAMYFCASNKGTISYEQYFGPGTRLTVT.

The sample holds many counts of this clonotype. This sequence joins TRBV28 and TRBJ2-7, with D uncertain. This CDR3 contains 8 residues. The ends were cut back, 11 bases at V and 7 bases at J, with 6 bases in the middle. Germline V lookup: CDR1 MDHEN, CDR2 SYDVKM. DNA of the CDR3: TGTGCCGCTGGTGAGCAGTACTTC. This sequence encodes CAAGEQYF.

This clonotype has just a few counts. The CDR3 is CASGGGGVLTGNTIYF. The CDR3 DNA follows: TGTGCCAGTGGGGGAGGTGGGGTTTTGACTGGAAACACCATATATTTT. This chain joins TRBV28 and TRBJ1-3, with D tentatively TRBD1 (5 bases). From germline, CDR1 is MDHEN and CDR2 SYDVKM. This CDR3 is 16 amino acids long. The V gene lost 9 bases and the J gene lost 2 bases, with 20 bases spanning the gap.

This clonotype has at least ten counts. The CDR3 nucleotides are TGTGCCAGCAACCCGGGACAGGGGAGGGCGGGAGGAGTCCACGAGCAGTACTTC. As protein: CASNPGQGRAGGVHEQYF. The chain carries TRBV28 and TRBJ2-7; 10 bases align to TRBD1. This CDR3 comprises 18 residues. CDR1 and CDR2 (germline): MDHEN, SYDVKM. After removal of 7 bases from V and 5 bases from J, the junction contained 20 bases not matched to a gene.

The chain couples TRBV30 to TRBJ2-5, with D possibly called TRBD1 or TRBD2 (5 bases each). Germline V CDR1 and CDR2: GTSNPN, SVGIG (reference sequence). The CDR3 consists of 14 residues. With 3 bases removed from V and 2 bases from J, the gap between germline ends came to 13 bases. The CDR3, as DNA: TGTGCCTGGAGCGAGGGGTCTCCGCAAGAGACCCAGTACTTC. Protein: CAWSEGSPQETQYF.

The rearrangement uses TRBV28 and TRBJ2-1; D possibly corresponds to TRBD2 (6 bases). Germline V gene lookup returns CDR1 MDHEN and CDR2 SYDVKM. Trimming left V 5 bases short and J 0 bases short, with 14 bases between. This CDR3 has 16 residues. Written as DNA, the CDR3 is TGTGCCAGCAGTCCGGCGGGACTCAGCTCCTACAATGAGCAGTTCTTC. Residues: CASSPAGLSSYNEQFF.

This clonotype was observed many times. J is TRBJ2-3 and V is TRBV12-3 or TRBV12-4, with TRBD2 matching over 8 bases. Trimming removed 4 bases from V and 5 bases from J; junction bases left unmatched: 2. The CDR3 sequence is 13 residues long. This chain's CDR3 is CASSSLAGDTQYF. Written as DNA, the CDR3 is TGTGCCAGCAGTTCTCTAGCGGGAGATACGCAGTATTTT.

In this sample, this clonotype turned up many times. This rearrangement joins TRBV20-1 to TRBJ2-5; the match to TRBD2 covers 11 bases. J was trimmed by 5 bases and V by 1 base; bases with no gene match: 6. The CDR3 runs 15 residues. In germline, CDR1 is DFQATT, CDR2 SNEGSKA (reference sequence). The CDR3 nucleotides are TGCAGTGCTAGAGGGAATAGCGGGAGGGTGGAGACCCAGTACTTC. This gives the protein CSARGNSGRVETQYF.

This clonotype has just a few counts. The chain has TRBV19 and TRBJ1-3; D may be TRBD1 (6 bases). CDR1 is LNHDA, CDR2 SQIVND, per germline (reference sequence). V lost 1 base and J 8 bases, leaving 18 bases between the germline ends. This CDR3 is built from 16 residues. The CDR3: CASSIVGRGDRDTIYF. Here the CDR3 DNA reads TGTGCCAGTAGTATAGTCGGCAGGGGCGACCGGGACACCATATATTTT.

The rearrangement joins TRBV15 to TRBJ1-6; a possible D gene is TRBD1 (6 bases). V was pared by 0 bases and J by 0 bases, with 15 bases between. The CDR3 has 19 amino acids. Germline CDR1 is LNHNV and CDR2 is YYDKDF (reference sequence). CDR3 DNA: TGTGCCACCAGCAGAGATAAGGGGGACCCAAGCTCCTATAATTCACCCCTCCACTTT. Amino acid sequence: CATSRDKGDPSSYNSPLHF.

This sequence joins TRBV24-1 and TRBJ2-5, with 9 bases matching TRBD2. The CDR3 contains 12 residues. Germline V CDR1 and CDR2: KGHDR, SFDVKD. V trimming: 9 bases; J trimming: 5 bases; junction bases outside the gene matches: 3. Here the CDR3 reads CATGTSWETQYF. CDR3 coding DNA: TGTGCCACCGGGACTAGCTGGGAGACCCAGTACTTC.

This clonotype came up a few times. Its ends do not fully match the called genes, so a read error is possible. The chain links TRBV24-1 to TRBJ2-5; D is possibly TRBD1 or TRBD2 (5 bases each). Germline CDR1 is KGHDR and CDR2 is SFDVKD. The CDR3 loop spans 15 amino acids. The CDR3 nucleotides read TGTGCCACCAGTGCCCGGGGTACAGGAAGAGAGACCCGGTACTTC. Translated: CATSARGTGRETRYF.